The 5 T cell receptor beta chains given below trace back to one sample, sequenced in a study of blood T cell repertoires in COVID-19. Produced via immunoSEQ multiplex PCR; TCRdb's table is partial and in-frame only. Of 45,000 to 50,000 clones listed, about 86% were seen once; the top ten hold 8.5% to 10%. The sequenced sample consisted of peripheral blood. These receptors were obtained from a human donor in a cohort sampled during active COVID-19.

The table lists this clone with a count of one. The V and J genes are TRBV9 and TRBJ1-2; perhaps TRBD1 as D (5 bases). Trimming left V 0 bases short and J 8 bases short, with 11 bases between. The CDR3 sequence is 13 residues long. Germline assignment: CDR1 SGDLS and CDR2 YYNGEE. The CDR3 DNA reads TGTGCCAGCAGCGTAGCTGGGGGAGGCGGCTACACCTTC. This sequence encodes CASSVAGGGGYTF.

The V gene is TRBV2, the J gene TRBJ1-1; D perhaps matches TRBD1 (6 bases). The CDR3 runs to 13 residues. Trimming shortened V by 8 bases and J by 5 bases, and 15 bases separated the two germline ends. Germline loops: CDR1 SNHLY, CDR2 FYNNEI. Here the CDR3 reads CASLVNRDTEAFF. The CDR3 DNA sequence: TGTGCCAGCTTGGTCAACAGGGATACTGAAGCTTTCTTT.

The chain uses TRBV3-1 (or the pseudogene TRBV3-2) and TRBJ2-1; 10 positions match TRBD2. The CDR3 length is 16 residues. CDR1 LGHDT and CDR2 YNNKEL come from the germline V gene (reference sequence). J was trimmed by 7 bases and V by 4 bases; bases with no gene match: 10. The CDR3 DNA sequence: TGTGCCAGCAGCCCGCTCCTAGCGGGGGTGGGGAATGAGCAGTTCTTC. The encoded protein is CASSPLLAGVGNEQFF.

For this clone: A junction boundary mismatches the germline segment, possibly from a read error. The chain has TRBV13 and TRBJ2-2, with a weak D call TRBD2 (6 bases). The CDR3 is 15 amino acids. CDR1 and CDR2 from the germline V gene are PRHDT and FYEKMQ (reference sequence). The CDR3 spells CTSSLAGGNTGELFF. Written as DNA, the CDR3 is TGTACCAGCAGCTTAGCCGGGGGGAACACCGGGGAGCTGTTTTTT. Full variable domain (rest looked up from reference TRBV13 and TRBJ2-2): AAGVIQSPRHLIKEKRETATLKCYPIPRHDTVYWYQQGPGQDPQFLISFYEKMQSDKGSIPDRFSAQQFSDYHSELNMSSLELGDSALYFCTSSLAGGNTGELFFGEGSRLTVL.

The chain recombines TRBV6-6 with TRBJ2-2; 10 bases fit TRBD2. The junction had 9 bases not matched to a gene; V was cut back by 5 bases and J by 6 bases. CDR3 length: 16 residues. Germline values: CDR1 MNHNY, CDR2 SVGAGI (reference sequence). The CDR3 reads CASSRKRGGRSGELFF. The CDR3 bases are TGTGCCAGCAGTCGAAAGCGGGGGGGCCGATCCGGGGAGCTGTTTTTT.